This T cell receptor beta chain was documented in a study of PD-L1 blockade in urothelial cancer. Turning to the study itself: Twenty-five of 29 patients were males with bladder-origin urothelial cancer. Study findings and constraints: Durable-benefit cases showed more tumor-associated blood clone expansion at 3 weeks.

The method was immunoSEQ multiplex PCR; TCRdb's version includes in-frame clones alone and lacks a portion of them. This sample has about 56,000 clones, with more than 70% found just once. Comments on this clone: Its antigen remains unknown.

Patient sample counts ranged from 1 to 8, pretreatment and on-treatment. Germline CDR1 is MRHNA and CDR2 is SNTAGT. The CDR3 spans 14 residues. J gave up 6 bases and V 4 bases, and 5 bases lay outside the gene matches. The sample in question was PBMCs, obtained around atezolizumab (anti-PD-L1) treatment. The chain links TRBV6-4 to TRBJ2-1, with TRBD1 matching over 8 bases. The TCR comes from a man in his forties or fifties with urothelial cancer. The CDR3, as DNA: TGTGCCAGCAGTGTTCAGGGGGCGCCCAATGAGCAGTTCTTC. Translated: CASSVQGAPNEQFF.